These 22 T cell receptor beta chains came from one sample sequenced in a study of CD8 T cells in ankylosing spondylitis. Study results and caveats: Several highly homologous variants made up a TCR beta motif that seemed to typify ankylosing spondylitis blood.

Their antigens are not known. Via MiXCR, TCRdb re-called the 5' RACE reads, giving one row per CDR3 protein. The sample lists roughly 450,000 distinct CDR3 sequences, around 26% occurring once. Sequences were obtained from blood, either unsorted or a sorted T cell fraction (not recorded which). Receptors were obtained from a male donor with ankylosing spondylitis.

This clonotype was seen a handful of times. The chain's CDR3 is CSASPPPGLAGDHAKAGELFF. The CDR3 DNA is TGCAGTGCTAGTCCCCCTCCGGGACTAGCGGGAGACCATGCGAAAGCCGGGGAGCTGTTTTTT. The V gene is TRBV20-1, the J gene TRBJ2-2; TRBD2 agrees at 14 bases. This CDR3 region has 21 residues. Unmatched junction bases numbered 21, after V lost 3 bases and J lost 6 bases. Germline CDR1 reads DFQATT; CDR2 reads SNEGSKA (reference sequence).

A few counts support this clonotype. This chain joins TRBV6-1 and TRBJ1-1; D might be TRBD1 (5 bases). V gave up 5 bases and J gave up 2 bases, with 12 bases separating them. The CDR3 totals 14 residues. CDR1 and CDR2 (germline): MNHNS, SASEGT. The CDR3 sequence is CASSPPGGNTEAFF. CDR3 sequence (DNA): TGTGCCAGCAGTCCGCCGGGGGGAAACACTGAAGCTTTCTTT.

The chain recombines TRBV5-1 with TRBJ1-1; TRBD1 is a possible D gene (5 bases). Trimming left V 7 bases short and J 2 bases short, with 18 bases between. This CDR3 has 15 residues. The germline V gene encodes CDR1 SGHRS and CDR2 YFSETQ. The CDR3 nucleotides are TGCGCCAGCTGCCCTCAAGGGGCACTCAACACTGAAGCTTTCTTT. Residues: CASCPQGALNTEAFF.

The V and J genes are TRBV12-3 or TRBV12-4 and TRBJ1-2, with D unresolved. The CDR3 covers 12 residues. V was trimmed by 3 bases and J by 4 bases, leaving 6 bases between them. The chain's CDR3 is CASSFGSYGYTF. CDR3 bases: TGTGCCAGCAGTTTCGGTTCCTATGGCTACACCTTC.

This clonotype was seen a few times. The J gene is TRBJ2-7, the V gene TRBV6-4; D perhaps matches TRBD1 (6 bases). V was shortened by 5 bases and J by 1 base, with 15 bases between the two germline ends. The CDR3 length is 15 residues. Germline V CDR1 and CDR2: MRHNA, SNTAGT. CDR3 protein: CASSSGTPTSYEQYV. Written as DNA, the CDR3 is TGTGCCAGCAGTTCCGGGACACCAACTTCCTACGAGCAGTACGTC.

This clonotype was observed a few times. The rearrangement links TRBV5-1 to TRBJ1-5; no clear D gene. Trimming removed 4 bases at V and 2 bases at J, with 13 bases between. The CDR3 extends over 15 amino acids. Germline-derived CDR1 and CDR2 are SGHRS and YFSETQ. This CDR3 is CASSAEAAGNQPQHF. CDR3 in DNA: TGCGCCAGCAGCGCGGAGGCGGCAGGCAATCAGCCCCAGCATTTT.

This clonotype was counted between two and nine times. The chain recombines TRBV12-3 or TRBV12-4 with TRBJ2-2; TRBD1 matches at 7 bases. The CDR3 spans 15 residues. With 6 bases clipped from V and 5 bases from J, the junction kept 9 bases outside the gene matches. In nucleotides, the CDR3 is TGTGCCAGCAGGCCTCTACCCAGGGGGACCGGGGAGCTGTTTTTT. Its protein product is CASRPLPRGTGELFF.

The rearrangement uses TRBV10-3 and TRBJ2-7, with D unresolved. Germline values: CDR1 ENHRY, CDR2 SYGVKD. The CDR3 consists of 15 residues. The ends were cut back, 2 bases at V and 1 base at J, with 12 bases in the middle. CDR3 loop: CAISEGERRSYEQYF. CDR3 in DNA: TGTGCCATCAGTGAGGGCGAGAGAAGGTCCTACGAGCAGTACTTC.

This clonotype has a count of ten or more. The genes are TRBV5-1 and TRBJ2-1; TRBD1 is a possible D gene (6 bases). The CDR3 spans 14 residues. V lost 0 bases to trimming and J lost 4 bases, with 8 bases between them. Germline V gene data show CDR1 as SGHRS and CDR2 as YFSETQ. CDR3 loop: CASSLGDRYNEQFF. CDR3 DNA sequence: TGCGCCAGCAGCTTGGGTGACAGGTACAATGAGCAGTTCTTC.

The rearrangement links TRBV18 to TRBJ2-1; 8 bases map to TRBD2. Germline V gives CDR1 KGHSH, CDR2 LQKENI. V was pared by 3 bases and J by 7 bases, with 5 bases of the junction left unmatched. CDR3 length: 14 amino acids. The CDR3 DNA is TGTGCCAGCTCACCCGGACTAGCCTTAAATGAGCAGTTCTTC. Translating gives CASSPGLALNEQFF.

This chain connects TRBV30 to TRBJ1-3; no firm D call. This CDR3 is built from 13 residues. From germline, CDR1 is GTSNPN and CDR2 SVGIG (reference sequence). Trimming left V 0 bases short and J 12 bases short, with 15 bases between. CDR3 nucleotides: TGTGCCTGGAGTGTAAGGGCTACTGGAAACATATATTTT. Protein sequence: CAWSVRATGNIYF.

V and J are TRBV6-1 and TRBJ2-1; 9 positions agree with TRBD1. The germline V gene encodes CDR1 MNHNS and CDR2 SASEGT. J was trimmed by 7 bases and V by 9 bases; bases with no gene match: 13. The CDR3 runs 15 residues. The CDR3 nucleotides are TGTGCCAGTAGGTCCCGGGACAGGGATGTGAATGAGCAGTTCTTC. As protein: CASRSRDRDVNEQFF.

The chain links TRBV5-1 to TRBJ2-5; the D call may be TRBD1 or TRBD2 (6 bases each). Deletions cut 5 bases from V and 4 bases from J, with 12 bases between. Looked up from germline, CDR1 is SGHRS and CDR2 is YFSETQ. This CDR3 is built from 13 residues. CDR3 region: CASSRGAGETQYF. The CDR3 DNA follows: TGCGCCAGCAGTAGGGGGGCCGGAGAGACCCAGTACTTC.

The chain combines TRBV5-5 with TRBJ2-7; tentative D call: TRBD2 (6 bases). Germline CDR1 reads SGHKS; CDR2 reads YYEKEE (reference sequence). Trimming removed 1 base from V and 8 bases from J, with 10 bases in between. The CDR3 has 12 residues. The CDR3 nucleotides are TGTGCCAGCAGCTTGACGGGAGCAAAGCAGTACGTC. It codes for CASSLTGAKQYV.

V and J are TRBV7-2 and TRBJ2-5; 13 bases align to TRBD2. The V segment lost 5 bases and the J segment 7 bases; nucleotides outside the gene matches: 7. This CDR3 contains 15 residues. CDR1 and CDR2 (germline): SGHTA, FQGNSA. The CDR3 reads CASSPQGLAGLTQYF. CDR3 in DNA: TGTGCCAGCAGCCCACAGGGACTAGCGGGATTGACCCAGTACTTC.

This chain links TRBV12-3 or TRBV12-4 with TRBJ2-7; 10 nucleotides agree with TRBD2. The CDR3 covers 16 residues. The trim removed 5 bases at V and 4 bases at J, leaving 11 bases unmatched. The CDR3 sequence: CASSLGSGRWDYEQYF. In DNA form, the CDR3 reads TGTGCCAGCAGTCTCGGTAGCGGGAGGTGGGATTACGAGCAGTACTTC.

The V and J genes are TRBV6-1 and TRBJ2-1; D might be TRBD2 (5 bases). The CDR3 spans 13 residues. Germline CDR1 MNHNS, CDR2 SASEGT. Deletions cut 6 bases from V and 5 bases from J, with 11 bases between. For the CDR3, the DNA is TGTGCCAGCAGCCCCGAGAGGGACAATGAGCAGTTCTTC. It encodes CASSPERDNEQFF.

This clonotype has more than one count but fewer than ten. The V call is TRBV11-2, the J call TRBJ1-5; D not resolved. V lost 5 bases and J lost 11, with 16 bases in between. This CDR3 has 13 residues. Germline V gene sequence: CDR1 SGHAT, CDR2 FQNNGV. This CDR3 is CASSGKLDEAQHF. The DNA for the CDR3 is TGTGCCAGCAGCGGAAAACTGGATGAGGCCCAGCATTTT.

The chain links TRBV20-1 to TRBJ2-7; 8 bases are shared with TRBD1. The CDR3 covers 14 residues. Germline CDR1 is DFQATT and CDR2 is SNEGSKA (reference sequence). With V trimmed by 5 bases and J by 2 bases, 8 bases remained unmatched. This chain's CDR3 is CSAPGGGTAYEQYF. DNA for the CDR3: TGCAGTGCTCCAGGGGGCGGGACCGCCTACGAGCAGTACTTC.

This clonotype has only a few counts. The J gene is TRBJ2-7, the V gene TRBV12-3 or TRBV12-4, with D perhaps TRBD1 (6 bases). V dropped 5 bases and J dropped 2 bases, with 13 bases sitting between them. This CDR3 is built from 14 residues. The CDR3 DNA reads TGTGCCAGCAGTCCCCGGACAGACACCTACGAGCAGTACTTC. Amino acids: CASSPRTDTYEQYF.

The chain employs TRBV15 and TRBJ2-1; the D gene is possibly TRBD2 (5 bases). Trimming took 0 bases from V and 6 from J, leaving 9 bases between them. The CDR3 runs to 14 residues. The V gene's germline CDR1 is LNHNV and CDR2 YYDKDF (reference sequence). The CDR3 region has the DNA TGTGCCACCAGCAGAGATCGGGGTAGCAATGAGCAGTTCTTC. It specifies CATSRDRGSNEQFF.

The V call is TRBV4-2, the J call TRBJ2-1, with 9 bases identical to TRBD2. CDR1 is LGHNA and CDR2 is YNFKEQ in the germline V gene. Trimming cost V 4 bases and J 0 bases; bases outside gene matches: 10. This CDR3 is built from 18 residues. The CDR3 nucleotides read TGTGCCAGCAGCCTTAAAATTTCTAGCGGGGTCTCCTACAATGAGCAGTTCTTC. Protein sequence: CASSLKISSGVSYNEQFF.